The 6 T cell receptor beta chains given below trace back to one sample, sequenced in a study of blood T cell repertoires in COVID-19 (dated by TCRdb to 2018 to 2021). Library construction relied on the immunoSEQ multiplex PCR assay. TCRdb took over this immuneACCESS table, retaining in-frame rearrangements with V and J assigned. Such tables are incomplete; in checked studies, under half of the missing clones stem from an unresolved V gene, and the remainder is unexplained. This sample has 53,000 or so clones in its table, and 84% of those were observed once. Jointly, the top ten make up more than 15% of the sample. Material: peripheral blood. Receptors originate from a man between 70 and 80 years old with active COVID-19.

CDR3 region: CASSRLAGQEETQYF. The CDR3 DNA is TGTGCCAGTAGTAGATTGGCTGGGCAAGAAGAGACCCAGTACTTC. The V gene is TRBV19, the J gene TRBJ2-5, with D unclear. V lost 4 bases and J lost 3, with 15 bases in between. The CDR3 contains 15 residues. Germline V gene sequence: CDR1 LNHDA, CDR2 SQIVND (reference sequence).

V is TRBV5-5 and J is TRBJ1-5; no reliable D call. V was shortened by 0 bases and J by 4 bases, with 11 bases between the two germline ends. This CDR3 has 15 residues. Germline V gene lookup returns CDR1 SGHKS and CDR2 YYEKEE (reference sequence). DNA for the CDR3: TGTGCCAGCAGCTTGGGACCGGGAGCTAATCAGCCCCAGCATTTT. It encodes CASSLGPGANQPQHF.

In its sample, this clone was seen a few times. The chain uses TRBV15 and TRBJ2-7; 11 nucleotides line up with TRBD2. CDR3 length equals 15 residues. The V gene end was trimmed by 4 bases and the J gene end by 4 bases; junction bases not matched to a gene: 6. In germline, CDR1 is LNHNV, CDR2 YYDKDF (reference sequence). Here the CDR3 DNA reads TGTGCCACCAGCATACGACTAGCGGGAACGTACGAGCAGTACTTC. The encoded protein is CATSIRLAGTYEQYF.

This rearrangement joins TRBV4-3 to TRBJ1-4; D is possibly TRBD1 (6 bases). Germline lookup yields CDR1 LGHNA and CDR2 YSLEER. Deletions cut 0 bases from V and 7 bases from J, with 18 bases between. CDR3 length equals 17 residues. Here the CDR3 reads CASSQDPGGAGGEKLFF. CDR3 DNA sequence: TGCGCCAGCAGCCAAGATCCCGGGGGCGCGGGGGGTGAAAAACTGTTTTTT.

The chain uses TRBV6-5 and TRBJ1-1, with D unclear. The CDR3 runs to 14 residues. V lost 7 bases and J 1 base, leaving 13 bases between the germline ends. Germline V gene sequence: CDR1 MNHEY, CDR2 SVGAGI. The CDR3 DNA reads TGTGCCAGCATCTCGTGGACTTCGAACACTGAAGCTTTCTTT. Translation: CASISWTSNTEAFF.

V is TRBV4-1 and J is TRBJ1-1, with 8 bases that match TRBD1. V trimming: 0 bases; J trimming: 4 bases; junction bases outside the gene matches: 4. The CDR3 length is 15 residues. Germline CDR1 reads MGHRA; CDR2 reads YSYEKL. CDR3 amino acids: CASSQDPGGGTEAFF. CDR3 bases: TGCGCCAGCAGCCAAGATCCAGGGGGCGGCACTGAAGCTTTCTTT.